What follows are 23 T cell receptor beta chains derived from one specimen sequenced in a study of blood T cell repertoires in COVID-19. The method was immunoSEQ multiplex PCR; TCRdb's version includes in-frame clones alone and lacks a portion of them. The data contain tens of thousands of clones, roughly 80% of them singletons. Sequenced sample: peripheral blood. Receptors were obtained from a woman between 65 and 79 years old with active or convalescent COVID-19.

The DNA for the CDR3 is TGTGCCTCCAAAGGGACGGGGGAGAGGGCTTTCTTT. Its protein is CASKGTGERAFF. The rearrangement links TRBV30 to TRBJ1-1; D is perhaps TRBD1 (5 bases). Per germline, CDR1 GTSNPN and CDR2 SVGIG (reference sequence). Trimming removed 7 bases at V and 11 bases at J, with 20 bases between. This CDR3 has 12 residues. Drawing the rest from reference TRBV30 and TRBJ1-1, the complete variable domain is SQTIHQWPATLVQPVGSPLSLECTVEGTSNPNLYWYRQAAGRGLQLLFYSVGIGQISSEVPQNLSASRPQDRQFILSSKKLLLSDSGFYLCASKGTGERAFFGQGTRLTVV.

This clone was seen a single time. The chain is built from TRBV21-1 and TRBJ2-6; TRBD2, the table's D call, was not compared with the DNA. TRBV21-1 is a recognized pseudogene. The CDR3 has 17 amino acids. CDR3 coding DNA: TGTGCCAGCGCTACCTGTAGTGAGGTCTCTGGGGCCAACGTCCTGACTTTC. It specifies CASATCSEVSGANVLTF.

The rearrangement links TRBV28 to TRBJ2-3; no firm D call. CDR3 length equals 17 residues. The germline V gene encodes CDR1 MDHEN and CDR2 SYDVKM. Trimming pared 3 bases from V and 0 bases from J, leaving 16 bases between. DNA for the CDR3: TGTGCCAGCAGTTTCGGAGTAGGTGGTACTAGCACAGATACGCAGTATTTT. Its translation is CASSFGVGGTSTDTQYF.

V and J are TRBV5-1 and TRBJ2-3; 8 bases map to TRBD2. The V gene end was trimmed by 3 bases and the J gene end by 2 bases; junction bases not matched to a gene: 5. Looked up from germline, CDR1 is SGHRS and CDR2 is YFSETQ. The CDR3 spans 15 residues. The CDR3, as DNA: TGCGCCAGCAGCTACGGACTAGCAATCACAGATACGCAGTATTTT. This gives the protein CASSYGLAITDTQYF. Combining the CDR3 with reference TRBV5-1 and TRBJ2-3 gives the whole variable domain KAGVTQTPRYLIKTRGQQVTLSCSPISGHRSVSWYQQTPGQGLQFLFEYFSETQRNKGNFPGRFSGRQFSNSRSEMNVSTLELGDSALYLCASSYGLAITDTQYFGPGTRLTVL.

This chain links TRBV11-2 with TRBJ1-6, with D unresolved. CDR1 and CDR2 (germline): SGHAT, FQNNGV. With 4 bases removed from V and 14 bases from J, the gap between germline ends came to 15 bases. This CDR3 is 13 amino acids long. The chain's CDR3 is CASSSLSLPALHF. The DNA of the CDR3 is TGTGCCAGCAGCTCCCTAAGCCTACCGGCCCTCCACTTT.

V usage is TRBV30 and J usage is TRBJ2-7; 11 nucleotides line up with TRBD2. The germline V gene encodes CDR1 GTSNPN and CDR2 SVGIG (reference sequence). Trimming took 5 bases from V and 7 from J; bases not matched to a gene: 10. The CDR3 totals 14 residues. The CDR3 protein is CAWSLAGGYREQYF. As DNA, the CDR3 is TGTGCCTGGTCCCTAGCGGGGGGATACAGGGAGCAGTACTTC.

This clone has just one count. This chain links TRBV10-3 with TRBJ2-1; D possibly corresponds to TRBD2 (6 bases). V dropped 4 bases and J dropped 0 bases, with 13 bases sitting between them. The germline gives CDR1 ENHRY, CDR2 SYGVKD. This CDR3 comprises 16 residues. DNA of the CDR3: TGTGCCATCAGTGTCCAGCGGGTCCTCTCCTACAATGAGCAGTTCTTC. As protein: CAISVQRVLSYNEQFF.

The sample holds a few counts of this clone. The V call is TRBV6-1, the J call TRBJ1-4; 9 bases line up with TRBD1. Germline CDR1 and CDR2: MNHNS and SASEGT. The CDR3 covers 13 residues. The J segment lost 11 bases and the V segment lost 6 bases, leaving 7 bases of the junction unmatched. CDR3 nucleotides: TGTGCCAGCAGCTGGGACAGGGATGGGAAACTGTTTTTT. Translating gives CASSWDRDGKLFF.

V is TRBV3-1 (or the pseudogene TRBV3-2) and J is TRBJ1-6; maybe TRBD1 (6 bases). In germline, CDR1 is LGHDT, CDR2 YNNKEL (reference sequence). V was trimmed by 0 bases and J by 0 bases, leaving 15 bases between them. The CDR3 has 19 amino acids. The CDR3 here is CASSQELGQLPSYNSPLHF. The DNA of the CDR3 is TGTGCCAGCAGCCAAGAACTCGGACAGTTACCCTCCTATAATTCACCCCTCCACTTT.

This clone has a handful of counts. The chain links TRBV5-1 to TRBJ2-7; D is perhaps TRBD1 (6 bases). Germline V gene sequence: CDR1 SGHRS, CDR2 YFSETQ. The V gene lost 1 base and the J gene lost 2 bases, with 22 bases spanning the gap. This CDR3 contains 18 residues. CDR3 region: CASSLRYRTAVTTYEQYF. The CDR3 DNA follows: TGCGCCAGCAGCTTGAGGTATAGGACAGCCGTTACAACCTACGAGCAGTACTTC.

This rearrangement joins TRBV9 to TRBJ2-7; D uncertain. The CDR3 runs 15 residues. Germline lookup yields CDR1 SGDLS and CDR2 YYNGEE. V lost 0 bases, J lost 4 bases, and 14 bases lay in between. The CDR3 loop reads CASSVAGQHSYEQYF. For the CDR3, the DNA is TGTGCCAGCAGCGTAGCTGGGCAGCACAGTTACGAGCAGTACTTC.

This clone was detected a few times. The chain links TRBV5-4 to TRBJ2-7, with 8 bases identical to TRBD1. Per the germline V gene, CDR1 is SGHNT and CDR2 is YYREEE (reference sequence). The CDR3 sequence is 15 residues long. With V trimmed by 2 bases and J by 4 bases, 8 bases remained unmatched. The CDR3 coding sequence is TGTGCCAGCAGCTTAGGACAGGGTCGCGGGTACGAGCAGTACTTC. As protein: CASSLGQGRGYEQYF.

V and J are TRBV18 and TRBJ1-3, with D possibly matching TRBD1 (6 bases). This CDR3 has 16 amino acids. Trimming removed 3 bases at V and 4 bases at J, with 16 bases between. The germline CDR1 and CDR2 sequences are KGHSH and LQKENI. CDR3 sequence: CASSPFGGQLGNTIYF. DNA for the CDR3: TGTGCCAGCTCACCTTTCGGAGGACAGCTAGGAAACACCATATATTTT.

This sequence joins TRBV3-1 (or the pseudogene TRBV3-2) and TRBJ1-5, with D perhaps TRBD1 (5 bases). The length of the CDR3 is 14 residues. The germline V and J ends were trimmed by 1 base and 4 bases, with 8 bases remaining between them. Germline CDR1 LGHDT, CDR2 YNNKEL (reference sequence). The CDR3 here is CASSQVQENQPQHF. CDR3 coding DNA: TGTGCCAGCAGCCAAGTACAGGAAAATCAGCCCCAGCATTTT.

V usage is TRBV3-1 (or the pseudogene TRBV3-2) and J usage is TRBJ1-5; the match to TRBD1 covers 10 bases. Germline assignment: CDR1 LGHDT and CDR2 YNNKEL (reference sequence). With V trimmed by 4 bases and J by 2 bases, 2 bases remained unmatched. The CDR3 contains 15 residues. The CDR3 is CASSRTGGGNQPQHF. CDR3 bases: TGTGCCAGCAGCCGGACAGGGGGAGGCAATCAGCCCCAGCATTTT.

The V call is TRBV19, the J call TRBJ2-7, with 8 bases identical to TRBD1. Germline V CDR1 and CDR2: LNHDA, SQIVND (reference sequence). The junction had 4 bases not matched to a gene; V was cut back by 3 bases and J by 3 bases. The CDR3 runs 14 residues. The CDR3 coding sequence is TGTGCCAGTAGTATCCAGGGGACAGGCTACGAGCAGTACTTC. Protein product: CASSIQGTGYEQYF.

The gene calls are TRBV20-1 and TRBJ2-7, with a tentative D call TRBD1 (5 bases). Trimming left V 5 bases short and J 6 bases short, with 11 bases between. This CDR3 contains 11 residues. Germline lookup yields CDR1 DFQATT and CDR2 SNEGSKA (reference sequence). The CDR3 DNA is TGCAGTGCTGAACAGGATCTCGAGCAGTACTTC. This codes for CSAEQDLEQYF.

V usage is TRBV5-1 and J usage is TRBJ1-1, with 9 bases fitting TRBD1. CDR1 SGHRS and CDR2 YFSETQ come from the germline V gene. J gave up 1 base and V 0 bases, and 4 bases lay outside the gene matches. The CDR3 has 16 amino acids. In DNA form, the CDR3 reads TGCGCCAGCAGCTTGGAGGACAGGGGAAAGAACACTGAAGCTTTCTTT. Its translation: CASSLEDRGKNTEAFF.

The table lists this clone with a few counts. This chain connects TRBV7-9 to TRBJ2-3; 8 bases are shared with TRBD1. CDR3 length: 13 residues. J was trimmed by 4 bases and V by 5 bases; bases with no gene match: 2. The germline CDR1 and CDR2 sequences are SEHNR and FQNEAQ (reference sequence). The CDR3 loop reads CASSPRGPDTQYF. CDR3 in DNA: TGTGCCAGCAGCCCCAGGGGGCCAGATACGCAGTATTTT.

The gene calls are TRBV5-1 and TRBJ2-2; 10 positions match TRBD2. From germline, CDR1 is SGHRS and CDR2 YFSETQ. The CDR3 spans 15 residues. V was clipped by 4 bases and J by 7 bases; unmatched bases: 7. The CDR3 loop is CASSLRLAGNGELFF. The CDR3 nucleotides read TGCGCCAGCAGCCTCAGACTAGCGGGTAACGGGGAGCTGTTTTTT. The full variable domain, its missing parts supplied by reference TRBV5-1 and TRBJ2-2, is KAGVTQTPRYLIKTRGQQVTLSCSPISGHRSVSWYQQTPGQGLQFLFEYFSETQRNKGNFPGRFSGRQFSNSRSEMNVSTLELGDSALYLCASSLRLAGNGELFFGEGSRLTVL.

This chain connects TRBV4-3 to TRBJ2-1; no clear D gene. The germline V gene encodes CDR1 LGHNA and CDR2 YSLEER. Trimming removed 4 bases from V and 8 bases from J, with 6 bases in between. This CDR3 has 11 residues. CDR3 nucleotide sequence: TGCGCCAGCAGCCTATCCCATGAGCAGTTCTTC. Amino acids: CASSLSHEQFF.

The chain recombines TRBV10-3 with TRBJ2-3; D not certain. The CDR3 has 14 amino acids. The V end lost 0 bases, the J end lost 0 bases, and 4 bases lay between the germline ends. Germline-derived CDR1 and CDR2 are ENHRY and SYGVKD. CDR3 nucleotide sequence: TGTGCCATCAGTGAGTCCGTCAGCACAGATACGCAGTATTTT. Protein product: CAISESVSTDTQYF.

This rearrangement joins TRBV30 to TRBJ1-5; TRBD1 might be the D (5 bases). The V and J ends lost 0 bases and 7 bases respectively, with 19 bases between them. Germline V gene data show CDR1 as GTSNPN and CDR2 as SVGIG (reference sequence). This CDR3 has 16 amino acids. The DNA of the CDR3 is TGTGCCTGGAGTGTATCCGGGGGACCTGCGGCCCAGCCCCAGCATTTT. Its protein product is CAWSVSGGPAAQPQHF.